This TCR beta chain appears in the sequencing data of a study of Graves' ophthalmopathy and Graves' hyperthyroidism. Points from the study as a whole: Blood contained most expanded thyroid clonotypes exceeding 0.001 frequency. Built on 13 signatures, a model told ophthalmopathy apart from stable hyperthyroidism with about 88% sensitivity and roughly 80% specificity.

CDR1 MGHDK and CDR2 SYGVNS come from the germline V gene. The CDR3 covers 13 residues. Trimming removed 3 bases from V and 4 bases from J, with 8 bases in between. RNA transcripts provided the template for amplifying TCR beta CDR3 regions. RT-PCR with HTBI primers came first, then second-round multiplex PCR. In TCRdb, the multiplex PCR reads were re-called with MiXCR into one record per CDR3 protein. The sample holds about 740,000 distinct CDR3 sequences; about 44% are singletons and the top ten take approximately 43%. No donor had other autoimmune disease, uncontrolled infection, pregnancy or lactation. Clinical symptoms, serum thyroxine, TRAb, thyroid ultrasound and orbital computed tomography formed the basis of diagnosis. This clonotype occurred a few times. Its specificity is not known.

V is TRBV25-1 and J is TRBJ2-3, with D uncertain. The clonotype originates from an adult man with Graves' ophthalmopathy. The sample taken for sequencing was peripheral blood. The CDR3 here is CASSDPGPDTQYF. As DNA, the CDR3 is TGTGCCAGCAGTGACCCAGGCCCAGATACGCAGTATTTT. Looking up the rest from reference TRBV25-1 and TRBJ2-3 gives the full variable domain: EADIYQTPRYLVIGTGKKITLECSQTMGHDKMYWYQQDPGMELHLIHYSYGVNSTEKGDLSSESTVSRIRTEHFPLTLESARPSHTSQYLCASSDPGPDTQYFGPGTRLTVL.